The 10 T cell receptor beta chains given below trace back to one sample, sequenced in a study of T-cell reconstitution after alpha-beta-depleted transplantation in children. During its preparation, the TCRbeta library received unique molecular identifiers. TCRdb independently ran MiXCR on the PCR reads; one entry per CDR3 protein. Of 190,000 or so distinct CDR3 sequences in the sample, about 6.8% were seen once. The source was PBMCs from the stem cell graft donor, collected from the stem cell graft. The receptors were sampled from a human donor who donated a stem cell graft to a child with Wiskott-Aldrich syndrome.

This clonotype appeared many times. V and J are TRBV4-1 and TRBJ1-1; the D is unclear. Germline V lookup: CDR1 MGHRA, CDR2 YSYEKL. The CDR3 is made up of 13 amino acids. V was trimmed by 1 base and J by 4 bases, leaving 7 bases between them. In nucleotides, the CDR3 is TGCGCCAGCAGCCAAGTTGTCGGCACTGAAGCTTTCTTT. This sequence encodes CASSQVVGTEAFF.

The chain recombines TRBV6-2 or TRBV6-3 with TRBJ2-5; D not certain. Trimming pared 7 bases from V and 2 bases from J, leaving 11 bases between. The CDR3 has 13 amino acids. The germline gives CDR1 MNHEY, CDR2 SVGEGT. The DNA of the CDR3 is TGTGCCAGCACCCAAAGACCGCAAGAGACCCAGTACTTC. Translated: CASTQRPQETQYF.

This clonotype came up many times. The DNA for the CDR3 is TGTGCCACCAGTGATTCTCGGGGGACAAAGACCTACGAGCAGTACTTC. Translation: CATSDSRGTKTYEQYF. The chain has TRBV24-1 and TRBJ2-7, with D tentatively TRBD1 or TRBD2 (6 bases each). V lost 2 bases and J lost 2, with 15 bases in between. The CDR3 covers 16 residues. Germline CDR1 KGHDR, CDR2 SFDVKD.

There are many counts of this clonotype. The rearrangement uses TRBV27 and TRBJ1-1; weak D call: TRBD1 (5 bases). This CDR3 spans 15 amino acids. V was trimmed by 6 bases and J by 3 bases, leaving 17 bases between them. The V gene's germline CDR1 is MNHEY and CDR2 SMNVEV (reference sequence). Here the CDR3 DNA reads TGTGCCAGCAGACTTCGGAGGGGTTTTGACACTGAAGCTTTCTTT. Amino acid sequence: CASRLRRGFDTEAFF.

This clonotype showed up many times. CDR3 DNA: TGTGCCAGCAGCACAGCTCTAGCGGGAGGCGCCTACGAGCAGTACTTC. Translating gives CASSTALAGGAYEQYF. This sequence joins TRBV7-2 and TRBJ2-7; TRBD2 matches 11 bases. Germline CDR1 and CDR2: SGHTA and FQGNSA. CDR3 size: 16 residues. The V gene end was trimmed by 5 bases and the J gene end by 2 bases; junction bases not matched to a gene: 8. Using reference TRBV7-2 and TRBJ2-7 for the parts outside the CDR3, the full variable domain is GAGVSQSPSNKVTEKGKDVELRCDPISGHTALYWYRQSLGQGLEFLIYFQGNSAPDKSGLPSDRFSAERTGGSVSTLTIQRTQQEDSAVYLCASSTALAGGAYEQYFGPGTRLTVT.

This clonotype appeared many times. The V and J genes are TRBV5-1 and TRBJ2-7; tentative D call: TRBD2 (6 bases). Germline CDR1 and CDR2: SGHRS and YFSETQ. The CDR3 sequence is 15 residues long. The ends were cut back, 3 bases at V and 0 bases at J, with 13 bases in the middle. CDR3: CASSSTGTSSYEQYF. CDR3 bases: TGCGCCAGCAGCTCGACCGGGACTTCCTCCTACGAGCAGTACTTC.

This clonotype was seen many times. The chain employs TRBV7-6 and TRBJ2-1; 13 nucleotides match TRBD2. There are 19 residues in the CDR3. The germline V gene has CDR1 SGHVS and CDR2 FNYEAQ. V lost 5 bases, J lost 5 bases, and 15 bases stayed unmatched. The CDR3 DNA is TGTGCCAGCAGCCGCAGACCGGGACTAGCGGGAACAGAAAACAATGAGCAGTTCTTC. This gives the protein CASSRRPGLAGTENNEQFF. Based on the CDR3 plus reference TRBV7-6 and TRBJ2-1, the full variable domain is GAGVSQSPRYKVTKRGQDVALRCDPISGHVSLYWYRQALGQGPEFLTYFNYEAQQDKSGLPNDRFSAERPEGSISTLTIQRTEQRDSAMYRCASSRRPGLAGTENNEQFFGPGTRLTVL.

This clonotype was counted between two and nine times. The chain couples TRBV5-1 to TRBJ2-7; D is perhaps TRBD1 (5 bases). This CDR3 contains 16 residues. Trimming removed 0 bases at V and 0 bases at J, with 13 bases between. CDR1 and CDR2 (germline): SGHRS, YFSETQ. The CDR3 here is CASSLEQTDLSYEQYF. As DNA, the CDR3 is TGCGCCAGCAGCTTGGAACAGACAGACCTCTCCTACGAGCAGTACTTC.

This clonotype was observed at least ten times. V gene TRBV5-1 combines with J gene TRBJ2-1, with D perhaps TRBD2 (5 bases). This CDR3 contains 13 residues. CDR1 is SGHRS, CDR2 YFSETQ, per germline. V shed 3 bases and J shed 8 bases, with 12 bases lying between them. In DNA, the CDR3 is TGCGCCAGCAGCTCGGACTCTTTCCATGAGCAGTTCTTC. Translation gives CASSSDSFHEQFF.

This clonotype was counted many times. The gene calls are TRBV24-1 and TRBJ1-5; D ambiguous. Looked up from germline, CDR1 is KGHDR and CDR2 is SFDVKD. This CDR3 spans 13 amino acids. With 9 bases removed from V and 0 bases from J, the gap between germline ends came to 8 bases. CDR3 DNA sequence: TGTGCCACCTCGGGTTATAGCAATCAGCCCCAGCATTTT. Amino acids: CATSGYSNQPQHF.